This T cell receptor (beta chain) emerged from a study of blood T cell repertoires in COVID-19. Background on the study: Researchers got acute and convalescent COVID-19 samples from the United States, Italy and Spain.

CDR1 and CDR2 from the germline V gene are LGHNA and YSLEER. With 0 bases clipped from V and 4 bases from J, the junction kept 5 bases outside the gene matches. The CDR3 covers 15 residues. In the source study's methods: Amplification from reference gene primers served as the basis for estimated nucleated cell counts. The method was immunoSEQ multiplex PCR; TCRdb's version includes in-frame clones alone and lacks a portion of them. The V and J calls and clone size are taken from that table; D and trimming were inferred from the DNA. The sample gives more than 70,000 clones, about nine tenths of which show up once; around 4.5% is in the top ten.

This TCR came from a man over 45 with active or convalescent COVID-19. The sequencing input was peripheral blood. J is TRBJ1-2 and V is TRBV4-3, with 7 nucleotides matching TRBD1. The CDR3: CASSQEGQGGYGYTF. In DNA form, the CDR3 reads TGCGCCAGCAGCCAAGAAGGGCAGGGGGGCTATGGCTACACCTTC.